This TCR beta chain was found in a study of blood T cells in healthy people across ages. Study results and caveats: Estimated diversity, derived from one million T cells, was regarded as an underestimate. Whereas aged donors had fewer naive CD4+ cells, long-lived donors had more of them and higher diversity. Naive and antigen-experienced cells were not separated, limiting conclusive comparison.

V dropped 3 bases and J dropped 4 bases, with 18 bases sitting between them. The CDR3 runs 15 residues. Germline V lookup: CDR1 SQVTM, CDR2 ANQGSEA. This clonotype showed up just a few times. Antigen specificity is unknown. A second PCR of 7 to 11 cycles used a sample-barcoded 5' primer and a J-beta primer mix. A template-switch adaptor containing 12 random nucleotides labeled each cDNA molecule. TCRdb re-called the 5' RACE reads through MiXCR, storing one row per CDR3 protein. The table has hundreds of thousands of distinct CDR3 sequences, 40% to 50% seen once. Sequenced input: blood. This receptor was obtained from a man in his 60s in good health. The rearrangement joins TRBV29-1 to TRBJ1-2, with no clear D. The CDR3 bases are TGCAGCGTTGATCCTTCGCAGGCCAGGATCTATGGCTACACCTTC. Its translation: CSVDPSQARIYGYTF.